The 27 T cell receptor beta chains given below trace back to one sample, sequenced in a study of metastatic and nonmetastatic thyroid tumors. Thyroid surgery took place with no prior treatment in any patient. TCRdb re-processed the PCR reads through MiXCR. The sample yields roughly 48,000 clones, around 20% seen once. The sequencing input was blood. These receptors were obtained from a male donor with papillary thyroid cancer or a benign thyroid nodule (not recorded which). Some clones in this sample may be carry-over from other donors' samples.

This clone was seen once. The J gene is TRBJ1-4, the V gene TRBV30; D not resolved. V lost 7 bases and J lost 2, with 11 bases in between. The germline V gene has CDR1 GTSNPN and CDR2 SVGIG (reference sequence). The CDR3 contains 13 residues. For the CDR3, the DNA is TGTGCCTTGACATGGTCTACTAATGAAAAACTGTTTTTT. Amino acids: CALTWSTNEKLFF.

This clone was picked up many times. The V gene is TRBV3-1, the J gene TRBJ1-6; D perhaps matches TRBD1 (5 bases). CDR1 and CDR2 (germline): LGHDT, YNNKEL (reference sequence). V was pared by 2 bases and J by 8 bases, with 13 bases between. The CDR3 totals 15 residues. CDR3 sequence reads: CASSQKRGYDSPLHF. CDR3 bases: TGTGCCAGCAGCCAAAAGCGGGGCTACGATTCACCCCTCCACTTT.

V and J are TRBV6-1 and TRBJ1-6; D is unclear. The CDR3 covers 13 residues. The germline gives CDR1 MNHNS, CDR2 SASEGT. With 5 bases removed from V and 8 bases from J, the gap between germline ends came to 10 bases. The CDR3 sequence is CASSIIEDSPLHF. In DNA form, the CDR3 reads TGTGCCAGCAGTATTATTGAGGATTCACCCCTCCACTTT.

At least ten counts were recorded for this clone. This sequence joins TRBV19 and TRBJ1-2; possibly TRBD1 for D (6 bases). V was trimmed by 0 bases and J by 4 bases, leaving 12 bases between them. Germline V gene lookup returns CDR1 LNHDA and CDR2 SQIVND (reference sequence). The CDR3 covers 15 residues. The CDR3 is CASSIDWGASYGYTF. CDR3 coding DNA: TGTGCCAGTAGTATAGATTGGGGGGCCAGCTATGGCTACACCTTC.

The CDR3 is CASSLGHGYEQYF. The CDR3 DNA reads TGTGCCAGCAGCTTGGGTCACGGATACGAGCAGTACTTC. J is TRBJ2-7 and V is TRBV5-4; no reliable D call. V gave up 0 bases and J gave up 4 bases, with 8 bases separating them. CDR3 length equals 13 residues. CDR1 SGHNT and CDR2 YYREEE come from the germline V gene (reference sequence).

The chain's CDR3 is CAWAPGTGELFF. CDR3 DNA: TGTGCCTGGGCCCCAGGGACCGGGGAGCTGTTTTTT. The chain has TRBV30 and TRBJ2-2; D possibly corresponds to TRBD1 (5 bases). V was pared by 5 bases and J by 5 bases, with 9 bases between. Germline V gene lookup returns CDR1 GTSNPN and CDR2 SVGIG (reference sequence). The CDR3 totals 12 residues.

This clone was seen many times. The chain joins TRBV30 to TRBJ1-1; a possible D gene is TRBD1 (5 bases). Germline assignment: CDR1 GTSNPN and CDR2 SVGIG (reference sequence). The CDR3 is 14 residues long. Trimming stripped 4 bases from V and 7 bases from J, with 19 bases between. In nucleotides, the CDR3 is TGTGCCTGGACTACCTCCCCGGATGGGGGTGAAGCTTTCTTT. Protein sequence: CAWTTSPDGGEAFF.

This clone showed up many times. The V gene is TRBV30, the J gene TRBJ2-7; 12 nucleotides agree with TRBD2. CDR3 size: 14 residues. J lost 2 bases, V lost 2 bases, and 1 base had no gene match. Germline assignment: CDR1 GTSNPN and CDR2 SVGIG (reference sequence). The CDR3 bases are TGTGCCTGGAGTCGACTAGCGGGGGCCTACGAGCAGTACTTC. Translated, it gives CAWSRLAGAYEQYF.

This clone appeared many times. V gene TRBV5-1 combines with J gene TRBJ1-3, with a weak D call TRBD1 (5 bases). V dropped 4 bases and J dropped 2 bases, with 13 bases sitting between them. Looked up from germline, CDR1 is SGHRS and CDR2 is YFSETQ. CDR3 length equals 15 residues. In DNA, the CDR3 is TGCGCCAGCAGCCGACCGGAGGGGACTGGAAACACCATATATTTT. Protein: CASSRPEGTGNTIYF. The complete variable domain, with remaining parts taken from reference TRBV5-1 and TRBJ1-3, reads KAGVTQTPRYLIKTRGQQVTLSCSPISGHRSVSWYQQTPGQGLQFLFEYFSETQRNKGNFPGRFSGRQFSNSRSEMNVSTLELGDSALYLCASSRPEGTGNTIYFGEGSWLTVV.

This clone was seen at least ten times. The J gene is TRBJ2-7, the V gene TRBV7-2; D might be TRBD1 or TRBD2, each matching 5 bases. Trimming stripped 5 bases from V and 1 base from J, with 15 bases between. This CDR3 is 15 amino acids long. CDR1 is SGHTA and CDR2 is FQGNSA in the germline V gene. The DNA for the CDR3 is TGTGCCAGCAGCCCCCGAGGGGTCGGGTCCTACGAGCAGTACTTC. The encoded protein is CASSPRGVGSYEQYF.

This clone was picked up many times. CDR3 amino acids: CASSDRVGQPQHF. CDR3 coding DNA: TGTGCCAGCAGTGACAGGGTAGGCCAGCCCCAGCATTTT. J is TRBJ1-5 and V is TRBV6-1; D possibly corresponds to TRBD1 (5 bases). The CDR3 length is 13 residues. V was shortened by 3 bases and J by 7 bases, with 10 bases between the two germline ends. CDR1 MNHNS and CDR2 SASEGT come from the germline V gene.

This chain links TRBV5-6 with TRBJ1-2, with D possibly being TRBD1 (6 bases). Germline values: CDR1 SGHDT, CDR2 YYEEEE. V was trimmed by 4 bases and J by 5 bases, leaving 18 bases between them. The CDR3 length is 15 residues. The CDR3 reads CASSPREGGFYGYTF. DNA for the CDR3: TGTGCCAGCAGCCCCCGGGAAGGGGGGTTTTATGGCTACACCTTC.

This clone showed up just a few times. V and J are TRBV6-1 and TRBJ2-6, with TRBD2 as a possible D gene (5 bases). The V gene lost 9 bases and the J gene lost 1 base, with 10 bases spanning the gap. The germline CDR1 and CDR2 sequences are MNHNS and SASEGT. This CDR3 has 14 amino acids. CDR3 nucleotides: TGTGCCAGACGGACTGTATCTGGGGCCAACGTCCTGACTTTC. This translates into CARRTVSGANVLTF.

This chain joins TRBV3-1 and TRBJ2-7, with 8 bases matching TRBD2. Germline values: CDR1 LGHDT, CDR2 YNNKEL (reference sequence). There are 15 residues in the CDR3. Losses at the gene ends were 1 base for V and 4 bases for J; bases not matched to a gene: 6. The chain's CDR3 is CASSQGLAGSYEQYF. CDR3 DNA: TGTGCCAGCAGCCAAGGTTTAGCGGGGTCGTACGAGCAGTACTTC.

In this sample, this clone turned up many times. The gene calls are TRBV18 and TRBJ2-1; the D gene is possibly TRBD2 (5 bases). Germline V gives CDR1 KGHSH, CDR2 LQKENI. Trimming pared 3 bases from V and 0 bases from J, leaving 12 bases between. CDR3 size: 16 residues. The CDR3 reads CASSPTLGSSYNEQFF. In nucleotides, the CDR3 is TGTGCCAGCTCACCGACCTTGGGGAGCTCCTACAATGAGCAGTTCTTC.

Only a few counts were recorded for this clone. The chain joins TRBV6-1 to TRBJ1-1; 7 positions match TRBD1. CDR3 length equals 14 residues. V dropped 7 bases and J dropped 3; count of bases not matched to a gene: 8. Germline lookup yields CDR1 MNHNS and CDR2 SASEGT. The CDR3 reads CASMPGTADTEAFF. For the CDR3, the DNA is TGTGCCAGCATGCCCGGGACAGCGGACACTGAAGCTTTCTTT.

This chain joins TRBV18 and TRBJ2-2; TRBD1 agrees at 10 bases. The CDR3 totals 14 residues. With V trimmed by 8 bases and J by 6 bases, 6 bases remained unmatched. CDR1 KGHSH and CDR2 LQKENI come from the germline V gene. The CDR3 here is CASQGQGSSGELFF. CDR3 coding DNA: TGTGCCAGCCAGGGACAGGGGAGCTCCGGGGAGCTGTTTTTT.

This clone has at least ten counts. The chain employs TRBV29-1 and TRBJ2-3; no firm D call. V lost 8 bases, J lost 5 bases, and 11 bases lay in between. The CDR3 extends over 11 amino acids. CDR1 and CDR2 (germline): SQVTM, ANQGSEA. DNA for the CDR3: TGCAGCAGTTTCGGTTTAGATACGCAGTATTTT. Protein: CSSFGLDTQYF.

This clone has a count of ten or more. The gene calls are TRBV4-3 and TRBJ1-5; 9 bases map to TRBD1. There are 20 residues in the CDR3. V was pared by 2 bases and J by 0 bases, with 14 bases of the junction left unmatched. Germline V gene lookup returns CDR1 LGHNA and CDR2 YSLEER. The CDR3 sequence is CASSQRSGTGKEVSNQPQHF. The CDR3 bases are TGCGCCAGCAGCCAACGATCCGGGACAGGGAAAGAAGTTAGCAATCAGCCCCAGCATTTT.

This clone was counted ten times or more. This same CDR3 is encoded by further DNA sequences in the sample. The chain joins TRBV5-1 to TRBJ1-1; 12 bases are shared with TRBD1. The germline V gene encodes CDR1 SGHRS and CDR2 YFSETQ. The CDR3 is 16 residues long. V lost 3 bases and J lost 11; bases outside the gene matches: 14. CDR3 in amino acids: CASSSGQGARGYMAFF. The CDR3 region has the DNA TGCGCCAGCAGCTCGGGACAGGGGGCGCGGGGCTATATGGCTTTCTTT. Based on the CDR3 plus reference TRBV5-1 and TRBJ1-1, the full variable domain is KAGVTQTPRYLIKTRGQQVTLSCSPISGHRSVSWYQQTPGQGLQFLFEYFSETQRNKGNFPGRFSGRQFSNSRSEMNVSTLELGDSALYLCASSSGQGARGYMAFFGQGTRLTVV.

Points on this clone: A read error is possible here, since a much larger clone lies one base away. The chain carries TRBV6-5 and TRBJ2-1, with 8 nucleotides matching TRBD1. Germline V gene sequence: CDR1 MNHEY, CDR2 SVGAGI. J lost 7 bases, V lost 1 base, and 6 bases had no gene match. The CDR3 is made up of 15 amino acids. DNA of the CDR3: TGTGCCAGCAGTTACTGGACAGGGCCTATGAATGAGCAGTTCTTC. It yields the protein CASSYWTGPMNEQFF.

The chain carries TRBV30 and TRBJ1-1; D not resolved. CDR1 is GTSNPN and CDR2 is SVGIG in the germline V gene (reference sequence). The CDR3 spans 12 residues. In DNA form, the CDR3 reads TGTGCGTTGGATGGCGGGAACACTGAAGCTTTCTTT. This encodes CALDGGNTEAFF.

This clone was counted many times. J is TRBJ1-1 and V is TRBV7-9; TRBD1 is a possible D gene (6 bases). Germline V gene sequence: CDR1 SEHNR, CDR2 FQNEAQ (reference sequence). Trimming took 8 bases from V and 1 from J, leaving 11 bases between them. The CDR3 has 13 residues. The CDR3 protein is CASGGQGNTEAFF. The CDR3 DNA reads TGTGCCAGCGGGGGGCAGGGGAACACTGAAGCTTTCTTT. Looking up the rest from reference TRBV7-9 and TRBJ1-1 gives the full variable domain: DTGVSQNPRHKITKRGQNVTFRCDPISEHNRLYWYRQTLGQGPEFLTYFQNEAQLEKSRLLSDRFSAERPKGSFSTLEIQRTEQGDSAMYLCASGGQGNTEAFFGQGTRLTVV.

There are many counts of this clone. The J gene is TRBJ2-5, the V gene TRBV4-2; a possible D gene is TRBD1 (5 bases). The CDR3 has 15 amino acids. Per the germline V gene, CDR1 is LGHNA and CDR2 is YNFKEQ. Between the trimmed V and J ends, which lost 2 bases and 0 bases, there was a span of 10 bases. This CDR3 is CASSQWSGYQETQYF. The CDR3 DNA sequence: TGTGCCAGCAGCCAATGGTCAGGGTACCAAGAGACCCAGTACTTC.

The rearrangement links TRBV5-1 to TRBJ2-5; 10 nucleotides match TRBD1. The CDR3 length is 16 residues. J lost 5 bases, V lost 4 bases, and 11 bases had no gene match. Germline V gene data show CDR1 as SGHRS and CDR2 as YFSETQ. CDR3 DNA: TGCGCCAGCAGCGAACCGGGACAGGGGTTGGGGGAGACCCAGTACTTC. As protein: CASSEPGQGLGETQYF.

This clone appeared many times. The chain recombines TRBV30 with TRBJ1-2; D possibly corresponds to TRBD1 (6 bases). Per germline, CDR1 GTSNPN and CDR2 SVGIG (reference sequence). The CDR3 runs 14 residues. Trimming removed 2 bases from V and 7 bases from J, with 17 bases in between. This CDR3 is CAWSPTRTAGGYTF. Here the CDR3 DNA reads TGTGCCTGGAGTCCGACTCGGACAGCGGGTGGCTACACCTTC.

There are many counts of this clone. J is TRBJ2-3 and V is TRBV9; tentatively, D is TRBD2 (7 bases). Trimming removed 4 bases at V and 5 bases at J, with 23 bases between. This CDR3 has 17 amino acids. Germline assignment: CDR1 SGDLS and CDR2 YYNGEE. CDR3 nucleotides: TGTGCCAGCAGCCCTCCCCTCGGCCGGGGGGCTAAAGATACGCAGTATTTT. Residues: CASSPPLGRGAKDTQYF.